Following are 27 T cell receptor beta chains from one sample sequenced in a study of blood T cell repertoires in COVID-19. The data were produced by immunoSEQ multiplex PCR, yet TCRdb's version contains in-frame clones alone and is incomplete. The table includes a few hundred thousand clones, about 90% detected once. Sequencing input: peripheral blood. The receptors here all came from a woman aged 45-59 years with COVID-19, enrolled during active disease.

With regard to this clone: At one of its ends the junction is not consistent with the germline gene, which may arise from a read error. The chain uses TRBV6-1 and TRBJ2-5; 7 bases are a match to TRBD2. This CDR3 comprises 16 residues. CDR1 is MNHNS and CDR2 is SASEGT in the germline V gene. CDR3 DNA sequence: TGTGCCAGCAGTGAAACCCTAAGCGGGACGAAAGAAACCCAGTACTTC. This gives the protein CASSETLSGTKETQYF.

In the case of this clone: Additional DNA sequences in this sample encode the identical CDR3. This chain connects TRBV5-6 to TRBJ2-7; D is unclear. V dropped 5 bases and J dropped 3 bases, with 9 bases sitting between them. Germline CDR1 SGHDT, CDR2 YYEEEE. The CDR3 extends over 12 amino acids. The CDR3 loop is CASSSPGYEQYF. CDR3 in DNA: TGTGCCAGCAGTAGTCCGGGCTACGAGCAGTACTTC.

J is TRBJ2-2 and V is TRBV18, with D unresolved. V gave up 6 bases and J gave up 6 bases, with 8 bases separating them. CDR1 is KGHSH, CDR2 LQKENI, per germline. The CDR3 is 12 amino acids. The CDR3 coding sequence is TGTGCCAGCTCTCCTATAGCCGGGGAGCTGTTTTTT. Protein: CASSPIAGELFF. Using reference TRBV18 and TRBJ2-2 for the parts outside the CDR3, the full variable domain is NAGVMQNPRHLVRRRGQEARLRCSPMKGHSHVYWYRQLPEEGLKFMVYLQKENIIDESGMPKERFSAEFPKEGPSILRIQQVVRGDSAAYFCASSPIAGELFFGEGSRLTVL.

The genes are TRBV6-6 and TRBJ2-7, with D uncertain. Germline V CDR1 and CDR2: MNHNY, SVGAGI (reference sequence). V dropped 6 bases and J dropped 2 bases, with 8 bases sitting between them. The CDR3 sequence is 12 residues long. This CDR3 reads CASSRVTYEQYF. The CDR3 DNA reads as TGTGCCAGCAGCCGGGTCACCTACGAGCAGTACTTC.

This sequence joins TRBV5-4 and TRBJ2-2, with a weak D call TRBD1 (6 bases). CDR3 length: 16 residues. Deletions cut 4 bases from V and 6 bases from J, with 19 bases between. Per germline, CDR1 SGHNT and CDR2 YYREEE (reference sequence). The DNA for the CDR3 is TGTGCCAGCAGCCCAACTAGTGGGGGCAAGGCCGGGGAGCTGTTTTTT. The encoded protein is CASSPTSGGKAGELFF.

There are a few counts of this clone. The chain links TRBV3-1 (or the pseudogene TRBV3-2) to TRBJ1-1; 9 bases match TRBD1. The germline V gene has CDR1 LGHDT and CDR2 YNNKEL (reference sequence). The V segment lost 2 bases and the J segment 3 bases; nucleotides outside the gene matches: 1. CDR3 length equals 14 residues. DNA for the CDR3: TGTGCCAGCAGCCAATGGGACAGGGACACTGAAGCTTTCTTT. It translates to CASSQWDRDTEAFF.

The table lists this clone with a count of one. The V call is TRBV3-1 (or the pseudogene TRBV3-2), the J call TRBJ2-3, with TRBD2 matching over 8 bases. CDR3 length equals 15 residues. Germline CDR1 LGHDT, CDR2 YNNKEL (reference sequence). V lost 1 base to trimming and J lost 6 bases; unmatched junction nucleotides: 6. The CDR3 loop is CASSQGLGRGDTQYF. CDR3 bases: TGTGCCAGCAGCCAAGGGCTCGGGAGGGGGGATACGCAGTATTTT.

The chain couples TRBV6-5 to TRBJ1-2; perhaps TRBD1 as D (5 bases). Germline values: CDR1 MNHEY, CDR2 SVGAGI. The CDR3 is made up of 15 amino acids. V was clipped by 6 bases and J by 1 base, with 15 bases between them. This CDR3 is CASSLGALLNYGYTF. CDR3 DNA: TGTGCCAGCAGCCTAGGGGCCCTACTTAACTATGGCTACACCTTC.

The chain has TRBV11-3 and TRBJ2-7; 7 nucleotides align to TRBD2. V shed 5 bases and J 3 bases; nucleotides not matched to a gene: 4. CDR1 SGHNT and CDR2 YENEEA come from the germline V gene. CDR3 length: 13 amino acids. CDR3 DNA sequence: TGTGCCAGCAGCCCGGGACTACTCTACGAGCAGTACTTC. This sequence encodes CASSPGLLYEQYF. Supplemented by reference TRBV11-3 and TRBJ2-7, the full variable domain reads EAGVVQSPRYKIIEKKQPVAFWCNPISGHNTLYWYLQNLGQGPELLIRYENEEAVDDSQLPKDRFSAERLKGVDSTLKIQPAELGDSAVYLCASSPGLLYEQYFGPGTRLTVT.

V usage is TRBV10-3 and J usage is TRBJ2-5, with D possibly being TRBD2 (5 bases). The germline V gene has CDR1 ENHRY and CDR2 SYGVKD. The CDR3 runs to 14 residues. The V gene lost 7 bases and the J gene lost 3 bases, with 15 bases spanning the gap. CDR3 protein: CAINAGGSKETQYF. The CDR3 nucleotides read TGTGCCATCAATGCTGGCGGGTCGAAAGAGACCCAGTACTTC.

The CDR3 is CASSQEVAGETQYF. The CDR3 DNA reads TGTGCCAGCAGCCAAGAAGTAGCGGGAGAGACGCAGTATTTT. The rearrangement joins TRBV7-9 to TRBJ2-3; the match to TRBD2 covers 9 bases. The CDR3 is 14 residues long. V was clipped by 5 bases and J by 9 bases; unmatched bases: 9. Germline-derived CDR1 and CDR2 are SEHNR and FQNEAQ (reference sequence). Full variable domain (outside the CDR3, taken from reference TRBV7-9 and TRBJ2-3): DTGVSQNPRHKITKRGQNVTFRCDPISEHNRLYWYRQTLGQGPEFLTYFQNEAQLEKSRLLSDRFSAERPKGSFSTLEIQRTEQGDSAMYLCASSQEVAGETQYFGPGTRLTVL.

The chain couples TRBV5-4 to TRBJ2-7; 13 bases fit TRBD2. V lost 4 bases and J lost 6; bases outside the gene matches: 10. The CDR3 spans 16 residues. Looked up from germline, CDR1 is SGHNT and CDR2 is YYREEE (reference sequence). CDR3 nucleotides: TGTGCCAGCAGCCCCGGGACTAGCGGGAATCCTGTCGAGCAGTACTTC. Translated: CASSPGTSGNPVEQYF.

V gene TRBV5-1 combines with J gene TRBJ1-1; D perhaps matches TRBD1 (5 bases). The CDR3 is 14 amino acids. Per the germline V gene, CDR1 is SGHRS and CDR2 is YFSETQ. V lost 6 bases to trimming and J lost 5 bases, with 17 bases between them. CDR3 DNA sequence: TGCGCCAGCACCCTGGGAGGGGTTAGGACTGAAGCTTTCTTT. Its protein product is CASTLGGVRTEAFF.

This clone showed up just once. The rearrangement links TRBV6-2 or TRBV6-3 to TRBJ1-5, with unresolved D. Trimming shortened V by 3 bases and J by 3 bases, and 9 bases separated the two germline ends. The CDR3 totals 14 residues. Germline lookup yields CDR1 MNHEY and CDR2 SVGEGT. DNA of the CDR3: TGTGCCAGCAGTTATGGTCCCTACAATCAGCCCCAGCATTTT. Translating gives CASSYGPYNQPQHF.

This sequence joins TRBV3-1 (or the pseudogene TRBV3-2) and TRBJ2-7; D unclear. The CDR3 consists of 13 residues. Trimming took 5 bases from V and 2 from J, leaving 10 bases between them. Germline V lookup: CDR1 LGHDT, CDR2 YNNKEL (reference sequence). The DNA of the CDR3 is TGTGCCAGCAGCTTAGCCCCGGCCTACGAGCAGTACTTC. Translation gives CASSLAPAYEQYF.

V is TRBV29-1 and J is TRBJ2-7, with D uncertain. This CDR3 comprises 16 residues. V lost 1 base to trimming and J lost 5 bases, with 21 bases between them. Germline V lookup: CDR1 SQVTM, CDR2 ANQGSEA. The CDR3 DNA follows: TGCAGCGTTGAAGGGCTTATAATTAGACTTTTTCACGAGCAGTACTTC. This sequence encodes CSVEGLIIRLFHEQYF.

V is TRBV7-6 and J is TRBJ2-1; D is possibly TRBD1 (5 bases). The CDR3 covers 15 residues. The germline gives CDR1 SGHVS, CDR2 FNYEAQ. Trimming removed 3 bases from V and 0 bases from J, with 9 bases in between. CDR3: CASSFTQGSYNEQFF. The CDR3 DNA follows: TGTGCCAGCAGCTTCACTCAGGGCTCCTACAATGAGCAGTTCTTC. Complete variable domain (other parts from reference TRBV7-6 and TRBJ2-1): GAGVSQSPRYKVTKRGQDVALRCDPISGHVSLYWYRQALGQGPEFLTYFNYEAQQDKSGLPNDRFSAERPEGSISTLTIQRTEQRDSAMYRCASSFTQGSYNEQFFGPGTRLTVL.

For the CDR3, the DNA is TGTGCCAGCAGTTGGACAGGGAACACTGAAGCTTTCTTT. This encodes CASSWTGNTEAFF. V usage is TRBV6-5 and J usage is TRBJ1-1, with 7 bases that match TRBD1. J gave up 1 base and V 4 bases, and 0 bases lay outside the gene matches. Germline CDR1 is MNHEY and CDR2 is SVGAGI. The CDR3 runs to 13 residues.

The rearrangement links TRBV30 to TRBJ2-2; 8 nucleotides match TRBD1. Trimming took 3 bases from V and 5 from J; bases not matched to a gene: 8. This CDR3 comprises 15 residues. The germline CDR1 and CDR2 sequences are GTSNPN and SVGIG (reference sequence). The CDR3 DNA reads as TGTGCCTGGAGAGGACAGGGTGTCAGAACCGGGGAGCTGTTTTTT. Translated, it gives CAWRGQGVRTGELFF.

The rearrangement links TRBV19 to TRBJ2-7, with 10 bases lining up with TRBD1. J lost 5 bases, V lost 8 bases, and 3 bases had no gene match. Germline V lookup: CDR1 LNHDA, CDR2 SQIVND (reference sequence). The CDR3 covers 12 residues. In DNA form, the CDR3 reads TGTGCCAGTGGACAGGGGGTACACGAGCAGTACTTC. Its protein is CASGQGVHEQYF.

This clone has only one observation. The gene calls are TRBV27 and TRBJ2-7; D perhaps matches TRBD2 (6 bases). Per germline, CDR1 MNHEY and CDR2 SMNVEV (reference sequence). V lost 0 bases and J 2 bases, leaving 14 bases between the germline ends. The CDR3 extends over 16 amino acids. The CDR3 loop reads CASSLSSGLATYEQYF. The DNA of the CDR3 is TGTGCCAGCAGTTTATCTTCGGGACTGGCCACCTACGAGCAGTACTTC.

This clone appeared a few times. CDR3 in amino acids: CSVELGGNYGYTF. The CDR3 DNA sequence: TGCAGCGTTGAACTCGGGGGTAACTATGGCTACACCTTC. V gene TRBV29-1 combines with J gene TRBJ1-2, with D possibly being TRBD1 (5 bases). V dropped 2 bases and J dropped 1 base, with 8 bases sitting between them. Germline V gene lookup returns CDR1 SQVTM and CDR2 ANQGSEA. This CDR3 is 13 amino acids long.

The chain carries TRBV11-2 and TRBJ2-5; 10 bases map to TRBD1. The germline V gene has CDR1 SGHAT and CDR2 FQNNGV. This CDR3 comprises 15 residues. The ends lost 3 bases at V and 4 bases at J; junction bases unmatched: 5. The CDR3 loop reads CASSLTGGRGETQYF. CDR3 coding DNA: TGTGCCAGCAGCTTGACAGGGGGCCGGGGAGAGACCCAGTACTTC.

The chain carries TRBV7-9 and TRBJ1-2; D not certain. Germline V gives CDR1 SEHNR, CDR2 FQNEAQ (reference sequence). V lost 6 bases and J 2 bases, leaving 13 bases between the germline ends. This CDR3 is built from 14 residues. CDR3 nucleotide sequence: TGTGCCAGCAGTTCCTTAAGTACAAACTATGGCTACACCTTC. It is translated as CASSSLSTNYGYTF.

The chain employs TRBV18 and TRBJ1-1; 10 bases agree with TRBD1. From germline, CDR1 is KGHSH and CDR2 LQKENI. There are 13 residues in the CDR3. With 3 bases clipped from V and 6 bases from J, the junction kept 1 base outside the gene matches. The CDR3 spells CASSPGQGSEAFF. The CDR3 DNA is TGTGCCAGCTCACCGGGACAGGGGTCTGAAGCTTTCTTT.

The chain uses TRBV4-1 and TRBJ2-7; 9 nucleotides agree with TRBD2. After removal of 2 bases from V and 0 bases from J, the junction contained 5 bases not matched to a gene. The CDR3 has 16 amino acids. Germline values: CDR1 MGHRA, CDR2 YSYEKL. The CDR3 nucleotides are TGCGCCAGCAGCCAACCCACTAGCGGGTCCTCCTACGAGCAGTACTTC. It yields the protein CASSQPTSGSSYEQYF.

V is TRBV30 and J is TRBJ2-2, with a weak D call TRBD1 (5 bases). CDR1 and CDR2 from the germline V gene are GTSNPN and SVGIG (reference sequence). The CDR3 runs to 14 residues. V shed 4 bases and J shed 3 bases, with 12 bases lying between them. CDR3 loop: CAWISAGYTGELFF. The CDR3 DNA reads as TGTGCCTGGATCTCGGCAGGGTACACCGGGGAGCTGTTTTTT.